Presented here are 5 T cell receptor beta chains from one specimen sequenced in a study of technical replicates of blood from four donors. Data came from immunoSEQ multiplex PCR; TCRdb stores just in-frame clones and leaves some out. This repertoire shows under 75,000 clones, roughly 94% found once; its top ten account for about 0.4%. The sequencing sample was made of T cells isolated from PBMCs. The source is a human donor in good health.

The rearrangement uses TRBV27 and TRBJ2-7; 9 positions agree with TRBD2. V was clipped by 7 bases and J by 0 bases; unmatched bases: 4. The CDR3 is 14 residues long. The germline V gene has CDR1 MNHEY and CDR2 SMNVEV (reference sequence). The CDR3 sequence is CASTPSGISYEQYF. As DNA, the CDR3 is TGTGCCAGCACCCCTAGCGGGATCTCCTACGAGCAGTACTTC.

CDR3 loop: CASSRWDRTGYGYTF. CDR3 DNA sequence: TGTGCCAGCAGTCGATGGGACAGGACGGGCTATGGCTACACCTTC. The genes are TRBV7-8 and TRBJ1-2; 8 nucleotides agree with TRBD1. The CDR3 extends over 15 amino acids. CDR1 and CDR2 (germline): SGHVS, FQNEAQ. The junction had 10 bases not matched to a gene; V was cut back by 6 bases and J by 4 bases.

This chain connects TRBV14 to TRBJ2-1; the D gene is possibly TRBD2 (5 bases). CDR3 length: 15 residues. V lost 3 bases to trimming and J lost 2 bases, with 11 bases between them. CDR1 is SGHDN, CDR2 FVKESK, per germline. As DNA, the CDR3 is TGTGCCAGCAGCCAGAAAACCGGGACCTACAATGAGCAGTTCTTC. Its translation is CASSQKTGTYNEQFF.

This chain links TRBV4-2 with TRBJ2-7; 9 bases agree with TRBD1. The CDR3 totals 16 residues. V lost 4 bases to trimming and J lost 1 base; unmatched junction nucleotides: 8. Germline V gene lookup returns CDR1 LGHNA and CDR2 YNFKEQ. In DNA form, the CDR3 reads TGTGCCAGCAGCCTTACAGCCGGGACAGGGTCCTACGAGCAGTACTTC. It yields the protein CASSLTAGTGSYEQYF.

CDR3 coding DNA: TGCGCCAGCAGTGCAATAGCGGGAGAACGCACCGGGGAGCTGTTTTTT. Its protein product is CASSAIAGERTGELFF. The V call is TRBV10-2, the J call TRBJ2-2; 9 bases align to TRBD2. The CDR3 totals 16 residues. Trimming removed 4 bases from V and 4 bases from J; junction bases left unmatched: 7. Germline V CDR1 and CDR2: WSHSY, SAAADI.